The rows below give T cell receptor beta chains drawn from one sample of a study of T cells expressing NK-cell markers. TCRdb reprocessed the 5' RACE reads; each CDR3 protein has one entry and no DNA is given. Listed are about 540,000 distinct CDR3 sequences; under 4.5% falls within the top ten. Specimen: blood T cells: a sorted CD56 or NKG2C T cell subset, CD4+ or CD8+ T cells, or bulk PBMC T cells (not recorded which). The receptors come from a man between 18 and 29 years old in good health. Both conserved end residues are part of each CDR3.

j_call v_call cdr3_aa
TRBJ2-1 TRBV4-3 CASSPTPLAGEVYEQFF
TRBJ2-5 TRBV12-3/TRBV12-4 CASSLWTGGETQYF
TRBJ2-3 TRBV18 CASSPGDTQYF
TRBJ2-2 TRBV11-2 CASTSTGLVNTGELFF
TRBJ2-3 TRBV5-1 CASGRGLAGLTDTQYF
TRBJ2-2 TRBV7-6 CASSQRQGPGTGELFF
TRBJ1-6 TRBV4-2 CASSRNLASPLHF
TRBJ2-2 TRBV6-6 CASRRVGELFF
TRBJ2-3 TRBV18 CASSETAGGFTDTQYF
TRBJ2-1 TRBV12-3/TRBV12-4 CAIGGYNEQFF
TRBJ2-5 TRBV5-1 CASSLVGQQETQYF
TRBJ1-4 TRBV14 CASSQDWGPNEKLFF
TRBJ2-1 TRBV30 CAGGQGSYNEQFF
TRBJ2-5 TRBV28 CASSLRGRTQYF
TRBJ2-1 TRBV5-1 CASSPGPEPGTYNEQFF
TRBJ2-7 TRBV11-2 CASSSGQDLRENPYEQYF
TRBJ2-7 TRBV7-9 CASSPGPPDSHEQYF
TRBJ2-7 TRBV29-1 CSVAPRDKVYEQYF
TRBJ1-4 TRBV15 CATSRGTLTGVTEKLFF
TRBJ1-1 TRBV5-1 CARPRLNRSTFYTEAFF
TRBJ2-5 TRBV7-3 CASSLTKEETQYF
TRBJ2-7 TRBV7-2 CASSRTSGSRSYEQYF
TRBJ1-3 TRBV18 CASSPQGPGDTIYF
TRBJ2-2 TRBV20-1 CSAMGQGETGELFF
TRBJ2-5 TRBV10-3 CAISTALEQIQETQYF
TRBJ2-1 TRBV7-8 CASSTTTGSSYNEQFF
TRBJ2-7 TRBV7-2 CASSLWGTGNYEQYF
TRBJ2-7 TRBV28 CASLQGALGEQYF
TRBJ1-1 TRBV29-1 CSVDSPGNAGNTEAFF
TRBJ1-2 TRBV15 CATSRGRDRGNYGYTF
TRBJ2-4 TRBV7-9 CASSLAGGDIQYF
TRBJ2-1 TRBV4-3 CASSQLESAAEQFF
TRBJ2-3 TRBV10-3 CAIREGHSTDTQYF
TRBJ2-2 TRBV29-1 CSVLGGGVANTGELFF
TRBJ2-2 TRBV2 CASIDRGDTGELFF
TRBJ1-1 TRBV13 CASSPTGLRNTEAFF
TRBJ2-7 TRBV7-8 CASSLARGQGSRQYF
TRBJ2-7 TRBV20-1 CSAGKGGTGTYEQYF
TRBJ2-5 TRBV28 CASSTTETQYF
TRBJ2-2 TRBV3-1 CASRTSGSAWTGELFF
TRBJ1-1 TRBV6-1 CASSGGISRFEAFF
TRBJ1-5 TRBV7-7 CASSLGPGGESQPQHF
TRBJ2-3 TRBV9 CASSARTSGRALDTQYF
TRBJ2-4 TRBV7-9 CASSLGPLRGGKNIQYF
TRBJ2-3 TRBV27 CAIPWGVRTKEGSTDTQYF
TRBJ2-5 TRBV7-2 CASSFGTYKETQYF
TRBJ1-1 TRBV6-5 CASSYLAGRSEAFF
TRBJ2-1 TRBV24-1 CATSDLGQPGNEQFF
TRBJ2-6 TRBV9 CASTRSGGGANVLTF
TRBJ1-1 TRBV25-1 CASRTGQNTEAFF
TRBJ2-7 TRBV5-1 CASRPTVASYEQYF
TRBJ2-1 TRBV5-1 CASSLGGLRDEQFF
TRBJ2-1 TRBV14 CASTDNSYNEQFF
TRBJ2-5 TRBV27 CAVRELANQETQYF
TRBJ1-1 TRBV12-3/TRBV12-4 CATTPNTEAFF
TRBJ1-3 TRBV4-2 CASSQGLQGGGNTIYF
TRBJ1-1 TRBV11-3 CASSLAQGAHTEAFF